This paragraph reports one T cell receptor (beta chain). The data were obtained in a study of blood T cell repertoires in COVID-19. The method was immunoSEQ multiplex PCR; TCRdb's version includes in-frame clones alone and lacks a portion of them. The table has under 200,000 clones, 80% to 85% seen once; the top ten hold under 5.5%. CDR3 length: 15 residues. The V gene lost 1 base and the J gene lost 0 bases, with 12 bases spanning the gap. CDR1 and CDR2 from the germline V gene are SQVTM and ANQGSEA. This sequence joins TRBV29-1 and TRBJ1-2; no reliable D call. The sequenced material came from peripheral blood. The receptor was derived from a woman aged 25 to 39 with acute or convalescent COVID-19. The CDR3 reads CSVEGAPGANYGYTF. CDR3 nucleotide sequence: TGCAGCGTTGAAGGCGCGCCCGGAGCTAACTATGGCTACACCTTC.